This TCR beta chain was sequenced for a study of early T cells in non-severe SARS-CoV-2 infection. Study background: Sequencing of unsorted whole blood was done on bulk RNA, leaving chains unpaired.

Individual cDNA molecules received unique molecular identifiers during library preparation. TCRdb recomputed calls from the 5' RACE reads with MiXCR, one row per CDR3 protein. The sample shows 53,000 or so distinct CDR3 sequences, 9.5% to 15% of them seen only once. The germline V and J ends were trimmed by 6 bases and 5 bases, with 15 bases remaining between them. Germline V CDR1 and CDR2: LNHDA, SQIVND (reference sequence). The CDR3 is made up of 14 amino acids. Overall study findings and caveats: Anti-spike CD8 specificities were favored by VDJdb matching, whose results missed private and CD4 specificities.

Only a few counts were recorded for this clonotype. Antigen: not known. The sample consisted of whole blood, taken at baseline. This rearrangement joins TRBV19 to TRBJ2-3, with D perhaps TRBD1 (6 bases). This TCR came from an adult who was a healthcare worker with PCR-confirmed SARS-CoV-2 infection or an uninfected control (not recorded which). CDR3 sequence reads: CASSRGGAGDTQYF. The CDR3 nucleotides read TGTGCCAGTAGCCGAGGGGGAGCAGGAGATACGCAGTATTTT.